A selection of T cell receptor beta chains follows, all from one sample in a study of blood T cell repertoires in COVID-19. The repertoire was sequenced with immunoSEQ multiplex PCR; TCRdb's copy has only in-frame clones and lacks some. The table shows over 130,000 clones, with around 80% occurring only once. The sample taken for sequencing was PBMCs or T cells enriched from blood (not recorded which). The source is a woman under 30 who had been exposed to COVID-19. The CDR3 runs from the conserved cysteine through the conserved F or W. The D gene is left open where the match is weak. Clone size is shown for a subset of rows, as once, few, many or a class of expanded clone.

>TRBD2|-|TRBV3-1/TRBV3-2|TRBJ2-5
TGTGCCAGCAGCCAAGCCCCAGCGGGAGAGGAGACCCAGTACTTC
CASSQAPAGEETQYF
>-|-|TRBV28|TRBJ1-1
TGTGCCAGCAGTTTTGTAAGGTCACCCGAGGCGAACACTGAAGCTTTCTTT
CASSFVRSPEANTEAFF
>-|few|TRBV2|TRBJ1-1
TGTGCCAGCAGTGAAAGGAACAGGGCTTTCTTT
CASSERNRAFF
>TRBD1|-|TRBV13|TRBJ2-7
TGTGCCAGCAGCTTAGGAGACAGGGGATACGAGCAGTACTTC
CASSLGDRGYEQYF
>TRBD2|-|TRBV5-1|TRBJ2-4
TGCGCCAGCAACAATAGACAATTTGGACTAGCGGGAAATGTCTTAGCGGGAGGAAAAAACATTCAGTACTTC
CASNNRQFGLAGNVLAGGKNIQYF
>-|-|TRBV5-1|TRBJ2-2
TGCGCCAGCAGCTTCCAAACCGGGGAGCTGTTTTTT
CASSFQTGELFF
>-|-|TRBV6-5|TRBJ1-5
TGTGCCAGTAGAGGAGGGGACGAGAGCCAGCCCCAGCATTTT
CASRGGDESQPQHF
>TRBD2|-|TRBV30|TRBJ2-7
TGTGCCTGGAGTGTAGGTGCGGGAGGGCCATACGAGCAGTACTTC
CAWSVGAGGPYEQYF
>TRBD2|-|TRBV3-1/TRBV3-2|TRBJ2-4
TGTGCCAGCAGCACTAGAACCGGGACTAGAAACATTCAGTACTTC
CASSTRTGTRNIQYF
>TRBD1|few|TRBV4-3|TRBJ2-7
TGCGCCAGCAGCCAAGCCCGACAGGGTGTCTCCTACGAGCAGTACTTC
CASSQARQGVSYEQYF
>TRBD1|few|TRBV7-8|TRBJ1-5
TGTGCCAGCAGCTCAAGTAAATTCCCGGGACAGGGGACAAGGGGCAATCAGCCCCAGCATTTT
CASSSSKFPGQGTRGNQPQHF
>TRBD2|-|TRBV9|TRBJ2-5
TGTGCCAGCAGCGTAGCTGGGGGGGGAGAACTCCAAGAGACCCAGTACTTC
CASSVAGGGELQETQYF
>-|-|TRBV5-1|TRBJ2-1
TGCGCCAGCAGCTTACAGGGTAATACGGTCAATGAGCAGTTCTTC
CASSLQGNTVNEQFF
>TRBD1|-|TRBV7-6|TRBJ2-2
TGTGCCAGCAGCTTCCGGGACAGGAACACCGGGGAGCTGTTTTTT
CASSFRDRNTGELFF
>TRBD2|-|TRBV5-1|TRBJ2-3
TGCGCCAGCAGCGGAGGACTAGCGGGGAAAGATACGCAGTATTTT
CASSGGLAGKDTQYF
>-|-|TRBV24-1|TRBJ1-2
TGTGCCACCAGTGATCTCAGGGATGGCTACACCTTC
CATSDLRDGYTF
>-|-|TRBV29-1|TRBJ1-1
TGCAGCGCAGACAGGTCCATGAACACTGAAGCTTTCTTT
CSADRSMNTEAFF
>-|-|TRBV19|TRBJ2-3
TGTGCCAGTATTCCCCCAGGAACAGATACGCAGTATTTT
CASIPPGTDTQYF
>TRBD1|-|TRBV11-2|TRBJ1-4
TGTGCCAGCAGCTTTGGGCACAGGGGGGGTGAAAAACTGTTTTTT
CASSFGHRGGEKLFF
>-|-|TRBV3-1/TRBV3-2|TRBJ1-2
TGTGCCAGCAGCCAAGACAGGGGTGCGGTTGCCACCTTC
CASSQDRGAVATF
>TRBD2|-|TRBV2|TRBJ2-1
TGTGCCAGCAGTGAGGGACTAGCGCTGCTGGAGCAGTTCTTC
CASSEGLALLEQFF
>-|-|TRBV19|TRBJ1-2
TGTGCCAGTAGTATAGGACAGCCTTCTAACTATGGCTACACCTTC
CASSIGQPSNYGYTF
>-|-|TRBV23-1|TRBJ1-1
TGCGCCAGCAGTCCGGGGTTCCCTGAAGCTTTCTTT
CASSPGFPEAFF
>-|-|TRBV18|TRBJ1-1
TGTGCCAGCTCCAGCACCCGGGACACTGAAGCTTTCTTT
CASSSTRDTEAFF
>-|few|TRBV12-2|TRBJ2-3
TGTGCAAGTCGCTCCTCCGGACTAGCGGGATCTGGTAAGAGCACAGATACGCAGTATTTT
CASRSSGLAGSGKSTDTQYF
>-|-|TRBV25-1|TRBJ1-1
TGTGCCAGCAGTCCCCATGAGGGAGGCGACACTGAAGCTTTCTTT
CASSPHEGGDTEAFF
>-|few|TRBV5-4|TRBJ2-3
TGTGCCAGCAGCTTGCAAGGGGCGACAGATACGCAGTATTTT
CASSLQGATDTQYF
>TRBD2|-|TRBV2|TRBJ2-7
TGTGCCAGCAGTCTCACTAGCGGGAGGCTGGGTAACGAGCAGTACTTC
CASSLTSGRLGNEQYF
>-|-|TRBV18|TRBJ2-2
TGTGCCAGCTCACCATTTGCACAGAGTAACACCGGGGAGCTGTTTTTT
CASSPFAQSNTGELFF
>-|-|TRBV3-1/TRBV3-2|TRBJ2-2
TGTGCCAGCAACCACGGAGGGAACACCGGGGAGCTGTTTTTT
CASNHGGNTGELFF
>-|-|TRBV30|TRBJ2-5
TGTGCCGGGGACCGACAGGAGCTAGAGACCCAGTACTTC
CAGDRQELETQYF
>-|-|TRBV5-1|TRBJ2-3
TGCGCCAGCAGCTTGCGGGAAACAGATACGCAGTATTTT
CASSLRETDTQYF
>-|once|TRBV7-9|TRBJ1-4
TGTGCCAGCAGCCAGAGCAGGGTGAGGTATGGTGAAAAACTGTTTTTT
CASSQSRVRYGEKLFF
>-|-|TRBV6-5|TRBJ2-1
TGTGCCAGCAGATCGACTAGGGGCAATGAGCAGTTCTTC
CASRSTRGNEQFF
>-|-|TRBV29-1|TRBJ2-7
TGCAGCGTTAGGTACCCGACAGACGCCAATCCGGGCTACGAGCAGTACTTC
CSVRYPTDANPGYEQYF
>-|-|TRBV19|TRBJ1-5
TGTGCCAGTAGAAGTCAGGGAAATCAGCCCCAGCATTTT
CASRSQGNQPQHF
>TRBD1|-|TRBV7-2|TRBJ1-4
TGTGCCAGCAGCTCGGGACAGGGGTTTGGAGTAGAAAAACTGTTTTTT
CASSSGQGFGVEKLFF
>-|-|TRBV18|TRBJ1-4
TGTGCCAGCTCACCGGTCAGTGCAACTAATGAAAAACTGTTTTTT
CASSPVSATNEKLFF
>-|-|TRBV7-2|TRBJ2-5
TGTGCCAGCAGCTTAGGCCTGACTACACCCGGGACCCAGTACTTC
CASSLGLTTPGTQYF
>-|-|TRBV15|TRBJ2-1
TGTGCCACAAAGTATCGGAGCTCCTACAATGAGCAGTTCTTC
CATKYRSSYNEQFF
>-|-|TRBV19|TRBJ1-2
TGTGCCAGTAGTATAGCCAGCGAGCAGTATGGCTACACCTTC
CASSIASEQYGYTF
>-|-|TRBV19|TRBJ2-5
TGTGCCAGTAGTATTACTACCACCCAAGAGACCCAGTACTTC
CASSITTTQETQYF
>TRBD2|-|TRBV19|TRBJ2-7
TGTGCCAGTAGTAGCGGACTAGCGGGGACCTACGAGCAGTACTTC
CASSSGLAGTYEQYF
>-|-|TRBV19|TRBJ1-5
TGTGCCAGTAGTATGGCAGACAATCAGCCCCAGCATTTT
CASSMADNQPQHF
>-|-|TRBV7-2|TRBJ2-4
TGTGCCAGCAGCACTATGGGGGGAAACATTCAGTACTTC
CASSTMGGNIQYF
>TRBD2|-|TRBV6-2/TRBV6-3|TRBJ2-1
TGTGCCAGCAGTTACTCTTCCCAGCGGGAGACGATATGGGATGAGCAGTTCTTC
CASSYSSQRETIWDEQFF
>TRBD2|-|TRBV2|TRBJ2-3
TGTGCCAGCAGGGTTGGACTAGCGGACACAGATACGCAGTATTTT
CASRVGLADTDTQYF
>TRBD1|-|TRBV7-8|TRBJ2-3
TGTGCCAGCAGCCCGGACAGGGGCAGGGGAGATACGCAGTATTTT
CASSPDRGRGDTQYF
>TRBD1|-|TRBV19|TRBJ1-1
TGTGCCAGTAGTAATACAGGGGACACTGAAGCTTTCTTT
CASSNTGDTEAFF
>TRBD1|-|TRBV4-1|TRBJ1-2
TGCGCCAGCAGCCAAGGACAGGGCGGTGGCTACACCTTC
CASSQGQGGGYTF
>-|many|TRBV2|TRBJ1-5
TGTGCCAGCATTGAAAATTTGGCCCAGGGGTATAGCAATCAGCCCCAGCATTTT
CASIENLAQGYSNQPQHF
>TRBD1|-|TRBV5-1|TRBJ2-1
TGCGCCAGCAGCCCGAGGGGGCGGAATGAGCAGTTCTTC
CASSPRGRNEQFF
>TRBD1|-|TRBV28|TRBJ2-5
TGTGCCAGCATCCCAGGGGGTCAAGAGACCCAGTACTTC
CASIPGGQETQYF
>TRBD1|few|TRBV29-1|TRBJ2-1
TGCAGCGTTGATCAGTCGGGACAGGGAAATGAGCAGTTCTTC
CSVDQSGQGNEQFF
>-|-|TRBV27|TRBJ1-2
TGTGCCAGCAGTTCCCATTCCCGGACAGCTGGCTACACCTTC
CASSSHSRTAGYTF